This T cell receptor beta chain was sequenced for a study of blood T cell repertoires in COVID-19 (dated by TCRdb to 2020 to 2022). About the investigation overall: Samples from collaborators originated in the United States, Italy and Spain and spanned both the acute and convalescent phases of COVID-19. Deeply sampled blood TCRbeta repertoires from subjects exposed to, actively infected with, or recovered from COVID-19 were included in the dataset. The samples were drawn from two sources: the first 160 participants of the ongoing ImmuneRACE study, and 1,200 or so subjects contributed by 6 global collaborators. Where available, HLA class I and class II types were obtained from metadata supplied by the sample provider rather than from assay-based typing. Nearly every sample came with metadata listing a de-identified subject ID, COVID-19 status, age in years and sex. The material from the prospective study consisted of cDNA or gDNA derived from T cells, B-cell-depleted T cells, or PBMCs. The repertoires were made available in a free public database intended to serve as a resource for research on the immune response to SARS-CoV-2.

Overall results and qualifications from the work: Clinical and demographic metadata were provided uncurated, with the amount varying by source and participant.

The immunoSEQ Assay, a bias-controlled multiplex PCR, was used to amplify TCRbeta CDR3 regions from genomic DNA. From the authors' description of their analysis: The number of nucleated cells in each sample was estimated by amplification of reference gene primers within the assay. To quantify the absolute abundance of each unique TCRbeta CDR3 rearrangement, sequence reads were collapsed and filtered. Productive Simpson clonality was computed per sample as the square root of Simpson's diversity index over productive rearrangements. In TCRdb, the immuneACCESS table is reduced to in-frame sequences with V and J assigned. These tables do not hold every clone; where another copy was compared, an unresolved V gene accounts for under half, and the others remain unexplained. V and J calls and clone size are as listed in that table; D and trimming were resolved from the DNA. This sample is represented by about 140,000 clones; 85% to 90% of them were singletons. 8% to 13% of the sample lies in the top ten.

CDR1 and CDR2, looked up from the germline V gene, are SGHTA and FQGTGA. Here V drops 3 bases and J drops 7 bases, and the junction holds 5 bases not matched to any gene. The CDR3 runs 15 amino acids, cysteine and phenylalanine included. The DNA shown is the 45-base CDR3, in frame from base 1. The collaborating institutions used their own protocols to collect whole blood in K2EDTA tubes. For TCRbeta analysis, collaborators shipped samples in one of three forms: frozen whole blood, isolated PBMCs, or DNA extracted from either of those sample types. As regards this clone: Its antigen specificity is not known. Per-base qualities were not stored, and no clone one base away is much larger.

This receptor chain uses TRBV7-3 and TRBJ1-4, with 10 bases matching TRBD1. The sequenced material came from peripheral blood. The sequence was obtained from a woman of 80 years or more with acute or convalescent COVID-19. The base sequence is TGTGCCAGCAGCTTCAGACAGGGGGCGCGTGAAAAACTGTTTTTT. It encodes CASSFRQGAREKLFF.